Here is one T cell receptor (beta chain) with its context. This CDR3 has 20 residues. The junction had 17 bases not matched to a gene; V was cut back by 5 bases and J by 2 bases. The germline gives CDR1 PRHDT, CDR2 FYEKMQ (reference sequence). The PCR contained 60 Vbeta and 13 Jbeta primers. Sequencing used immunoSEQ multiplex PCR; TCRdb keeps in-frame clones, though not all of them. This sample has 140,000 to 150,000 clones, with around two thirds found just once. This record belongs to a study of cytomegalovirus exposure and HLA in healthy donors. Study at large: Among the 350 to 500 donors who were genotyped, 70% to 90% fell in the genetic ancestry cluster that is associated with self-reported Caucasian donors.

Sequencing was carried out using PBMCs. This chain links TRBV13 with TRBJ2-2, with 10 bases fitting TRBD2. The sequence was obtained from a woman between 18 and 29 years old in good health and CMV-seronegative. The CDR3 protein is CASSPTGFASGRRNTGELFF. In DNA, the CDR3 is TGTGCCAGCAGCCCAACTGGTTTTGCTAGCGGGAGACGAAACACCGGGGAGCTGTTTTTT.